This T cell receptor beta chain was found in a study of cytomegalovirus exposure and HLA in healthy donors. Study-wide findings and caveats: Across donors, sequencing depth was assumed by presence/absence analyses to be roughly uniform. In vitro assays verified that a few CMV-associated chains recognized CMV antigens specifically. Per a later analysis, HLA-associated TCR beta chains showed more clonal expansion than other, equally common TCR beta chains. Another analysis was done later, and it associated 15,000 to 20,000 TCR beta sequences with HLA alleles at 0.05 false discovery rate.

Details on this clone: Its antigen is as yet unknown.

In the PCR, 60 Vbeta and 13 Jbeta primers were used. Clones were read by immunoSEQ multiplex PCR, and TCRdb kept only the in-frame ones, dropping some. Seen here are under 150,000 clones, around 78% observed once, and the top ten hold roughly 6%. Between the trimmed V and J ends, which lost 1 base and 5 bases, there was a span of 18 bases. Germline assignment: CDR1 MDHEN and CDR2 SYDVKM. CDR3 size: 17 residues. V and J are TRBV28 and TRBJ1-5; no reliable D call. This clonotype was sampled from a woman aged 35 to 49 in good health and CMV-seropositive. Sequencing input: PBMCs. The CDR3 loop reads CASSLLGGGRPHQPQHF. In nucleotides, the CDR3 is TGTGCCAGCAGTTTATTGGGCGGAGGGCGGCCACATCAGCCCCAGCATTTT.